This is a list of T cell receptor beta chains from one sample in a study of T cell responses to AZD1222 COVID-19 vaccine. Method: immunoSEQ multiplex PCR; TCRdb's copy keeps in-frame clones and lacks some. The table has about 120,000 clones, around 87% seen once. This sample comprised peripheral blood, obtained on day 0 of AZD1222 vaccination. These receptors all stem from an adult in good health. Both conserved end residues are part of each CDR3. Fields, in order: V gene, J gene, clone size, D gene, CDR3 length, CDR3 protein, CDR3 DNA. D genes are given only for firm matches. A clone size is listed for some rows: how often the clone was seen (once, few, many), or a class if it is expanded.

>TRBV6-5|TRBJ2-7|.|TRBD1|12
CASRGQTYEQYF
TGTGCCAGCAGGGGACAGACCTACGAGCAGTACTTC
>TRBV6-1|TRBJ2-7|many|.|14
CASSHSRELNEQYF
TGTGCCAGCAGTCACAGCAGGGAGTTGAACGAGCAGTACTTC
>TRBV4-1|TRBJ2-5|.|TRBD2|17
CASSQGSGTSVLETQYF
TGCGCCAGCAGCCAAGGCTCCGGGACTAGCGTGTTGGAGACCCAGTACTTC
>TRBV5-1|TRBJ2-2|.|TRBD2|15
CASGTSGGYTGELFF
TGCGCCAGCGGTACTAGCGGGGGTTACACCGGGGAGCTGTTTTTT
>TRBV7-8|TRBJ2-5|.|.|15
CASSLGGGGQETQYF
TGTGCCAGCAGCTTAGGCGGTGGGGGCCAAGAGACCCAGTACTTC
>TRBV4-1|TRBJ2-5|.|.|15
CASSQVYSYQETQYF
TGCGCCAGCAGCCAAGTATATTCGTATCAAGAGACCCAGTACTTC
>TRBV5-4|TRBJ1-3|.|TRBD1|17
CASSLGQGTVSGNTIYF
TGTGCCAGCAGCTTAGGACAGGGGACAGTATCTGGAAACACCATATATTTT
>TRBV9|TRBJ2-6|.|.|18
CASSVAHQVRSGANVLTF
TGTGCCAGCAGCGTAGCTCACCAGGTCCGCTCTGGGGCCAACGTCCTGACTTTC
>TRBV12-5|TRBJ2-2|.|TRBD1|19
CASGLWAKTGKDAAGELFF
TGTGCTAGTGGTTTGTGGGCAAAGACAGGGAAAGATGCCGCCGGGGAGCTGTTTTTT
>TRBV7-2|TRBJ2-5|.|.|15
CASSLVPWRGETQYF
TGTGCCAGCAGCTTAGTCCCCTGGCGTGGAGAGACCCAGTACTTC
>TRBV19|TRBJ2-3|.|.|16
CASSITLASPTDTQYF
TGTGCCAGTAGTATAACGCTAGCGAGCCCCACAGATACGCAGTATTTT
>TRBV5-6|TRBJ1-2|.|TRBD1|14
CASSPGTGVWGYTF
TGTGCCAGCAGCCCAGGGACAGGCGTTTGGGGCTACACCTTC
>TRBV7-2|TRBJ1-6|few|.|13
CASSFSGNSPLHF
TGTGCCAGCAGCTTCTCTGGTAATTCACCCCTCCACTTT
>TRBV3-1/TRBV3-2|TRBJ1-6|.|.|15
CASSQASEINSPLHF
TGTGCCAGCAGCCAAGCTTCAGAGATTAATTCACCCCTCCACTTT
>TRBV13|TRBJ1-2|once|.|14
CASSLGLIGGGYTF
TGTGCCAGCAGCTTAGGGCTTATTGGGGGTGGCTACACCTTC
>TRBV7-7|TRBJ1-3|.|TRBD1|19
CASSLAGAKNRGPGNTIYF
TGTGCTAGCAGCTTAGCGGGGGCTAAAAACAGGGGGCCTGGAAACACCATATATTTT
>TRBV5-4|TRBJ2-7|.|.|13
CASSSGPSVEQYF
TGTGCCAGCAGCTCGGGACCTAGTGTTGAGCAGTACTTC
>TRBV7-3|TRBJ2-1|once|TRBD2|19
CASSLIGMVAGGPGDEQFF
TGTGCCAGCAGCTTAATCGGGATGGTAGCGGGGGGGCCTGGCGATGAGCAGTTCTTC
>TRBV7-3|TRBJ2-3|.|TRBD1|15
CASSLQGAGTDTQYF
TGTGCCAGCAGCTTACAGGGGGCAGGCACAGATACGCAGTATTTT
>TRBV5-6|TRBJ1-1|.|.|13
CASSLVPNTEAFF
TGTGCCAGCAGCTTGGTTCCAAACACTGAAGCTTTCTTT
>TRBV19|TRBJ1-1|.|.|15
CASRGKGISSTEAFF
TGTGCCAGCCGGGGGAAAGGTATAAGTAGCACTGAAGCTTTCTTT
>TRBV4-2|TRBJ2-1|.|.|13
CASSQVVYNEQFF
TGTGCCAGCAGCCAAGTGGTTTACAATGAGCAGTTCTTC
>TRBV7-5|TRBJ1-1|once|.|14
CARSLEGRRGEAFF
TGTGCCAGAAGCTTAGAGGGGCGCCGTGGTGAAGCTTTCTTT
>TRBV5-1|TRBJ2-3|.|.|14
CASSLTQSTDTQYF
TGCGCCAGCAGCTTGACCCAAAGCACAGATACGCAGTATTTT
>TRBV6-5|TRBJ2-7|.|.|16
CASSYLSTSLPYEQYF
TGTGCCAGCAGTTACTTATCCACTAGTTTACCCTACGAGCAGTACTTC
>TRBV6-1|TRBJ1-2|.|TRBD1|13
CASSELETGWNTF
TGTGCCAGCAGTGAACTGGAGACAGGGTGGAACACCTTC
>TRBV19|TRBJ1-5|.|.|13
CASSQGGHQPQHF
TGTGCCAGTAGTCAGGGCGGGCATCAGCCCCAGCATTTT
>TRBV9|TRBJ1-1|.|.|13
CASSSRGNTEAFF
TGTGCCAGCAGCTCTAGGGGGAACACTGAAGCTTTCTTT
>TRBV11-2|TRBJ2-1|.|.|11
CASSFTNEQFF
TGTGCCAGCAGTTTTACTAATGAGCAGTTCTTC
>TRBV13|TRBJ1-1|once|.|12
CASSLSGTEAFF
TGTGCCAGCAGCTTATCCGGCACTGAAGCTTTCTTT
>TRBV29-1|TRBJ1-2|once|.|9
CSVDGGYTF
TGCAGCGTTGACGGGGGCTACACCTTC
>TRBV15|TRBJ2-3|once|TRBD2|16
CATSRASGGGTDTQYF
TGTGCCACCAGCAGAGCTAGCGGGGGCGGCACAGATACGCAGTATTTT
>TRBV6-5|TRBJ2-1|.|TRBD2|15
CASSLLAGLHNEQFF
TGTGCCAGCAGCTTACTAGCGGGCCTTCACAATGAGCAGTTCTTC
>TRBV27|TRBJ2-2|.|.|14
CASSLLAYAGELFF
TGTGCCAGCAGTTTGCTAGCCTATGCCGGGGAGCTGTTTTTT
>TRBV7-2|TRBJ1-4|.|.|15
CASSLQQGWGEKLFF
TGTGCCAGCAGCCTTCAACAGGGCTGGGGTGAAAAACTGTTTTTT
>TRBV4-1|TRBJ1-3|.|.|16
CASSPPGLSSGNTIYF
TGCGCCAGCAGCCCCCCGGGACTGAGCTCTGGAAACACCATATATTTT
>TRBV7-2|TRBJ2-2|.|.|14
CASSLPRPTGELFF
TGTGCCAGCAGCTTACCGAGACCCACCGGGGAGCTGTTTTTT
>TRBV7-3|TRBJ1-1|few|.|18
CASSLAPMGPAKNTEAFF
TGTGCCAGCAGCTTAGCCCCCATGGGGCCGGCAAAGAACACTGAAGCTTTCTTT
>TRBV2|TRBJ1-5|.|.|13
CASSVVNESPQHF
TGTGCCAGCAGTGTGGTTAACGAGTCGCCCCAGCATTTT
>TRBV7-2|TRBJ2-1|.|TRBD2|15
CASSLTGTTYNEQFF
TGTGCCAGCAGCTTGACCGGGACTACCTACAATGAGCAGTTCTTC
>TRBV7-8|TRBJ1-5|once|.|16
CASSSRQSYSNQPQHF
TGTGCCAGCAGCTCCCGACAGTCTTATAGCAATCAGCCCCAGCATTTT
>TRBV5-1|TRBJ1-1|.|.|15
CASSLTGREANEAFF
TGCGCCAGCAGCTTAACGGGGCGGGAGGCCAATGAAGCTTTCTTT
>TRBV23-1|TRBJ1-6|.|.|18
CASSQQTGDISYNSPLHF
TGCGCCAGCAGTCAGCAGACAGGTGACATCTCCTATAATTCACCCCTCCACTTT
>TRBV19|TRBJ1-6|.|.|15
CASSIVAVENSPLHF
TGTGCCAGTAGTATAGTTGCGGTTGAGAATTCACCCCTCCACTTT
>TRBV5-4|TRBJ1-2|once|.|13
CASSHDTGYGYTF
TGTGCCAGCAGTCACGACACAGGCTATGGCTACACCTTC
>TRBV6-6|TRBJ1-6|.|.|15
CASSWESSYNSPLHF
TGTGCCAGCAGTTGGGAGAGCTCCTATAATTCACCCCTCCACTTT
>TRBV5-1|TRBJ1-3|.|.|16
CASTRTAGTEGNTIYF
TGCGCCAGCACCCGGACGGCGGGGACCGAAGGAAACACCATATATTTT
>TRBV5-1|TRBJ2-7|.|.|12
CASRQDSYEQYF
TGCGCCAGCAGACAGGACTCCTACGAGCAGTACTTC
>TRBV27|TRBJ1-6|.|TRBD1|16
CASSFRGQARVSPLHF
TGTGCCAGCAGTTTCCGTGGACAGGCCCGCGTTTCACCCCTCCACTTT